This T cell receptor beta chain originates from a study of T cell responses to AZD1222 COVID-19 vaccine. Study observations and caveats: The study found Spike-specific TCR breadth and depth rose after two AZD1222 doses. Only after the peak T cell response were repertoires sampled. Clonal diversity may have been underestimated, and the donors were mostly white British, with more females than males. Seropositive AZD1222 recipients at baseline numbered only five or six.

About this clone: As yet, its antigen is unknown.

The method was immunoSEQ multiplex PCR; TCRdb's version includes in-frame clones alone and lacks a portion of them. The table has under 200,000 clones, around nine tenths seen once; the top ten hold 5.5%. Trimming removed 1 base at V and 6 bases at J, with 10 bases between. Germline CDR1 reads SGHDN; CDR2 reads FVKESK. The CDR3 extends over 15 amino acids. The starting material was peripheral blood, obtained on day 0 of AZD1222 vaccination. The receptor comes from an adult in good health. This chain joins TRBV14 and TRBJ2-6, with D uncertain. The CDR3 spells CASSQVVNSANVLTF. The CDR3 DNA reads as TGTGCCAGCAGCCAAGTGGTGAACTCGGCCAACGTCCTGACTTTC.